The rows below give T cell receptor beta chains drawn from one sample of a study of vaccination effects on CD4 cells after COVID-19. Profiling relied on immunoSEQ multiplex PCR, and the TCRdb table lists in-frame clones only, not all of them. The data contain roughly 41,000 clones, about 67% of them seen just once; the ten biggest clones take up approximately 8%. For these TCRs, the target antigens are not known. This sample comprised CD4+ T cells from PBMCs cultured without peptide, obtained after COVID-19 vaccination. These receptors all come from a human donor who received a COVID-19 vaccine. Both conserved end residues are part of each CDR3. The order of the fields is J gene, clone size, V gene, D gene, CDR3 length, CDR3 protein, CDR3 DNA. The D gene is left open where the match is weak. Size values are once, few and many counts, or a class for expanded clones, and some rows have none.

>TRBJ1-2|NA|TRBV25-1|NA|15
CASSETRVIGYGYTF
TGTGCCAGCAGTGAAACCAGGGTAATAGGCTATGGCTACACCTTC
>TRBJ1-1|few|TRBV25-1|TRBD1|14
CASRAAGGATEAFF
TGTGCCAGCAGGGCAGCAGGGGGGGCCACTGAAGCTTTCTTT
>TRBJ2-7|NA|TRBV6-5|NA|16
CASSYIRGQGIGEQYF
TGTGCCAGCAGTTACATCCGGGGCCAAGGAATCGGCGAGCAGTACTTC
>TRBJ2-1|NA|TRBV12-5|TRBD2|15
CASGWASGGAWEQFF
TGTGCTAGTGGTTGGGCCAGCGGGGGGGCCTGGGAGCAGTTCTTC
>TRBJ2-5|NA|TRBV6-5|NA|11
CASRYQETQYF
TGTGCCAGCAGATACCAAGAGACCCAGTACTTC
>TRBJ1-5|NA|TRBV7-2|TRBD1|17
CASSPRDRGRRDQPQHF
TGTGCCAGCAGCCCCCGGGACAGGGGTCGGAGGGATCAGCCCCAGCATTTT
>TRBJ1-2|NA|TRBV6-1|TRBD1|16
CASSEPLRGPIYGYTF
TGTGCCAGCAGTGAACCTTTAAGGGGGCCCATCTATGGCTACACCTTC
>TRBJ2-7|NA|TRBV5-6|NA|15
CASSSAGFSRNEQYF
TGTGCCAGCAGCTCCGCGGGTTTTTCAAGAAACGAGCAGTACTTC
>TRBJ1-5|NA|TRBV19|NA|17
CASSIPPTGRWNQPQHF
TGTGCCAGTAGTATACCCCCGACGGGAAGGTGGAATCAGCCCCAGCATTTT
>TRBJ2-3|NA|TRBV9|TRBD2|17
CASSVDSGRLPTDTQYF
TGTGCCAGCAGCGTAGACAGCGGGAGGTTGCCAACAGATACGCAGTATTTT
>TRBJ1-4|NA|TRBV5-1|TRBD1|14
CASSMDRGDEKLFF
TGCGCCAGCAGCATGGACAGGGGGGATGAAAAACTGTTTTTT
>TRBJ1-5|NA|TRBV27|TRBD1|15
CASSLSTGGNQPQHF
TGTGCCAGCAGTTTATCGACAGGGGGTAATCAGCCCCAGCATTTT
>TRBJ1-4|NA|TRBV19|TRBD1|14
CASSARQGNEKLFF
TGTGCCAGTAGCGCCAGACAGGGTAATGAAAAACTGTTTTTT
>TRBJ2-7|few|TRBV3-1/TRBV3-2|NA|13
CASSTGNAYEQYF
TGTGCCAGCAGTACCGGAAATGCCTACGAGCAGTACTTC
>TRBJ2-1|NA|TRBV7-9|NA|13
CASSTRLYNEQFF
TGTGCCAGCAGCACCCGTCTGTACAATGAGCAGTTCTTC
>TRBJ2-2|few|TRBV10-1|NA|15
CASSGSPRGTGELFF
TGCGCCAGCAGTGGCTCACCTAGGGGCACCGGGGAGCTGTTTTTT
>TRBJ2-7|few|TRBV11-2|TRBD2|19
CASSLDFYIRQGLAPEQYF
TGTGCCAGCAGCTTAGATTTTTATATTAGACAGGGACTAGCTCCCGAGCAGTACTTC
>TRBJ2-1|NA|TRBV19|NA|13
CASSIGLPGEQFF
TGTGCCAGTAGTATAGGTCTCCCTGGGGAGCAGTTCTTC
>TRBJ1-1|NA|TRBV19|NA|12
CASSRRGTEAFF
TGTGCCAGTAGTAGGAGGGGGACTGAAGCTTTCTTT
>TRBJ1-6|few|TRBV5-1|NA|13
CASSLAGHSPLHF
TGCGCCAGCAGCTTGGCCGGGCATTCACCCCTCCACTTT
>TRBJ1-3|NA|TRBV30|NA|15
CAWSVGRFSGNTIYF
TGTGCCTGGAGTGTTGGGAGATTCTCTGGAAACACCATATATTTT
>TRBJ1-3|NA|TRBV5-1|TRBD1|18
CASSLTGGDLPPSNTIYF
TGCGCCAGCAGCTTGACAGGGGGCGATCTCCCCCCCTCAAACACCATATATTTT
>TRBJ2-3|once|TRBV12-3/TRBV12-4|NA|13
CASSPHSGDTQYF
TGTGCCAGCAGTCCCCACTCAGGGGATACGCAGTATTTT
>TRBJ2-7|NA|TRBV25-1|TRBD1|16
CASSEPPGQGSYEQYF
TGTGCCAGCAGTGAACCCCCGGGACAGGGTTCCTACGAGCAGTACTTC
>TRBJ2-7|NA|TRBV12-3/TRBV12-4|TRBD1|13
CASRRTGTYEQYF
TGTGCCAGCAGGCGGACAGGCACCTACGAGCAGTACTTC
>TRBJ1-5|few|TRBV19|TRBD1|14
CASSGTGGPQPQHF
TGTGCCAGTAGTGGGACAGGGGGTCCTCAGCCCCAGCATTTT
>TRBJ2-7|NA|TRBV27|TRBD1|15
CASSLGSGQPYEQYF
TGTGCCAGCAGTTTAGGTTCGGGACAGCCTTACGAGCAGTACTTC
>TRBJ2-7|few|TRBV19|NA|17
CASSHAGPPTSSYEQYF
TGTGCCAGTAGTCACGCGGGACCCCCTACAAGCTCCTACGAGCAGTACTTC
>TRBJ2-7|NA|TRBV6-5|NA|15
CASSSTGFSSYEQYF
TGTGCCAGCAGTTCAACAGGGTTTTCCTCCTACGAGCAGTACTTC
>TRBJ2-7|few|TRBV5-1|TRBD1|15
CASSRNTGAIYEQYF
TGCGCCAGCAGCCGAAATACAGGGGCGATATACGAGCAGTACTTC
>TRBJ1-4|NA|TRBV4-1|NA|13
CASSQVSNEKLFF
TGCGCCAGCAGCCAAGTGTCTAATGAAAAACTGTTTTTT
>TRBJ1-1|once|TRBV14|NA|13
CASSQLGNTEAFF
TGTGCCAGCAGCCAATTGGGGAACACTGAAGCTTTCTTT
>TRBJ1-5|NA|TRBV30|NA|13
CAWSVQGDQPQHF
TGTGCCTGGAGTGTACAAGGGGATCAGCCCCAGCATTTT
>TRBJ2-3|few|TRBV24-1|NA|12
CATSGDTDTQYF
TGTGCCACCAGTGGGGATACAGATACGCAGTATTTT
>TRBJ2-1|NA|TRBV11-3|NA|15
CASSLGGLSYNEQFF
TGTGCCAGCAGCTTAGGGGGGTTATCCTACAATGAGCAGTTCTTC
>TRBJ2-5|few|TRBV6-5|TRBD1|14
CASRTGGPGETQYF
TGTGCCAGCAGGACAGGGGGCCCCGGGGAGACCCAGTACTTC
>TRBJ1-2|NA|TRBV3-1/TRBV3-2|NA|15
CASSQGLLGAGGYTF
TGTGCCAGCAGCCAAGGTTTACTGGGGGCGGGTGGCTACACCTTC
>TRBJ2-6|NA|TRBV10-2|NA|13
CASSESGANVLTF
TGCGCCAGCAGTGAGTCTGGGGCCAACGTCCTGACTTTC
>TRBJ2-1|NA|TRBV2|TRBD2|16
CASNPGTSGSRDEQFF
TGTGCCAGCAACCCCGGGACTAGCGGGAGTCGCGATGAGCAGTTCTTC
>TRBJ1-2|NA|TRBV7-9|TRBD1|16
CASSSGQGALGYGYTF
TGTGCCAGCAGCTCCGGACAGGGGGCGCTTGGCTATGGCTACACCTTC
>TRBJ1-5|NA|TRBV5-1|TRBD1|14
CASSLGGGGQPQHF
TGCGCCAGCAGCTTAGGGGGCGGGGGTCAGCCCCAGCATTTT
>TRBJ2-7|NA|TRBV12-5|NA|14
CASGSLGPPHEQYF
TGTGCTAGTGGTTCACTGGGGCCCCCACACGAGCAGTACTTC
>TRBJ1-3|NA|TRBV6-5|NA|13
CASSYESWDYLFF
TGTGCCAGCAGTTACGAATCCTGGGACTACCTATTTTTT
>TRBJ1-6|few|TRBV14|TRBD1|16
CASSRTTGTGTPPLHF
TGTGCCAGCAGCCGCACAACCGGGACAGGGACTCCACCCCTCCACTTT
>TRBJ2-1|NA|TRBV12-3/TRBV12-4|NA|10
CASSQNEQFF
TGTGCCAGCAGTCAGAATGAGCAGTTCTTC
>TRBJ1-2|NA|TRBV2|TRBD1|14
CASSIGTGVNGYTF
TGTGCCAGCAGTATTGGGACAGGAGTGAATGGCTACACCTTC
>TRBJ1-1|NA|TRBV11-2|TRBD1|15
CASSIRTGVNTEAFF
TGTGCCAGCAGCATAAGGACAGGCGTGAACACTGAAGCTTTCTTT
>TRBJ1-3|few|TRBV6-5|NA|14
CASSYGVAGNTIYF
TGTGCCAGCAGTTACGGGGTAGCTGGAAACACCATATATTTT